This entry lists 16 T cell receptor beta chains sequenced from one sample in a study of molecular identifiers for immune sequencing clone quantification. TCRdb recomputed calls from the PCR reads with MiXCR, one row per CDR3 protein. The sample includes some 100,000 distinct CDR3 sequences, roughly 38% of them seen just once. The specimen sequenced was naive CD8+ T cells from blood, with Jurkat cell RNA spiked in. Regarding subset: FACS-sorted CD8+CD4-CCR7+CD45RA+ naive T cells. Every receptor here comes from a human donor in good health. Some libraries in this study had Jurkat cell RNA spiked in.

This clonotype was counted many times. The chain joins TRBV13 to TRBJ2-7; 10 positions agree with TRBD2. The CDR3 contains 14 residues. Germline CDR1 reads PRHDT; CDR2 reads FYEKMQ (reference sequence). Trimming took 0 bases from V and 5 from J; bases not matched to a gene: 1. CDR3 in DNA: TGTGCCAGCAGCTTAGGGAGCGGGAGGGACGAGCAGTACTTC. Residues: CASSLGSGRDEQYF.

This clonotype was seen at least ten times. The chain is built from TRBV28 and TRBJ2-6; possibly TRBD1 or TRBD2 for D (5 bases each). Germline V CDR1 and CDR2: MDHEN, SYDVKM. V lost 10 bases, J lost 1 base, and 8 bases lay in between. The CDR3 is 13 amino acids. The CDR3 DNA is TGTGCCAATGGGACGTCTGGGGCCAACGTCCTGACTTTC. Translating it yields CANGTSGANVLTF. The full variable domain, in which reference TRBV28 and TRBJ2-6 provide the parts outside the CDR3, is DVKVTQSSRYLVKRTGEKVFLECVQDMDHENMFWYRQDPGLGLRLIYFSYDVKMKEKGDIPEGYSVSREKKERFSLILESASTNQTSMYLCANGTSGANVLTFGAGSRLTVL.

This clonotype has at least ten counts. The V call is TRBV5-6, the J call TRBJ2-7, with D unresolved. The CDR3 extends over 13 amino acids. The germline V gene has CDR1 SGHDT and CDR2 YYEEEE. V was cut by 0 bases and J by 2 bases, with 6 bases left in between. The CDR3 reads CASSLETTYEQYF. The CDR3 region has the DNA TGTGCCAGCAGCTTGGAGACCACCTACGAGCAGTACTTC.

This chain's CDR3 is CASSDGLAKNIQYF. The DNA of the CDR3 is TGCGCCAGCAGTGATGGACTAGCCAAAAACATTCAGTACTTC. V usage is TRBV10-1 and J usage is TRBJ2-4, with D possibly being TRBD2 (5 bases). Trimming took 3 bases from V and 0 from J, leaving 6 bases between them. This CDR3 has 14 residues. The germline CDR1 and CDR2 sequences are WNHNN and SYGVQD (reference sequence).

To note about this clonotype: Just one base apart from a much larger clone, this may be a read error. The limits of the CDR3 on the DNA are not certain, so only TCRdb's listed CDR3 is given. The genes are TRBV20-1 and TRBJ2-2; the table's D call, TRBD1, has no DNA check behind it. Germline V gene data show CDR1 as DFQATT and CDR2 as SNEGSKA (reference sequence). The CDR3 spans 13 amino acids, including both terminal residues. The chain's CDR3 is CSSSGPNTGELFF.

CDR3 loop: CASSQGQFLSSYEQYF. The DNA for the CDR3 is TGTGCCAGCAGCCAAGGACAGTTTTTGAGCTCCTACGAGCAGTACTTC. The chain employs TRBV11-2 and TRBJ2-7; weak D call: TRBD1 (6 bases). The CDR3 covers 16 residues. CDR1 and CDR2 from the germline V gene are SGHAT and FQNNGV. Trimming removed 5 bases at V and 0 bases at J, with 17 bases between.

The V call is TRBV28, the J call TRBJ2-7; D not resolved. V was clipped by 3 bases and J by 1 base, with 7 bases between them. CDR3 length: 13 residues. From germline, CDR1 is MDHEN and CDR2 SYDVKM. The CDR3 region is CASSFIGSYEQYF. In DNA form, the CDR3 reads TGTGCCAGCAGTTTCATCGGGTCCTACGAGCAGTACTTC.

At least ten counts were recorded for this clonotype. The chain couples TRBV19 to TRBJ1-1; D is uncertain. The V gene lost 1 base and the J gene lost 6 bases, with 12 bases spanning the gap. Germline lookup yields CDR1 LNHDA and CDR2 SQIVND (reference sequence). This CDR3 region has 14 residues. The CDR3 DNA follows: TGTGCCAGTAGTATAGCGGTGGGGATGGCTGAAGCTTTCTTT. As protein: CASSIAVGMAEAFF.

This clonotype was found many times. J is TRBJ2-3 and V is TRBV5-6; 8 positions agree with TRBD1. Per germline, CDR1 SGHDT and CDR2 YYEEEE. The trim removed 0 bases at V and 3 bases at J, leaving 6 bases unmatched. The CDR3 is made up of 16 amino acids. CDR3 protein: CASSLAGQGWTDTQYF. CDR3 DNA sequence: TGTGCCAGCAGCTTGGCCGGACAGGGCTGGACAGATACGCAGTATTTT.

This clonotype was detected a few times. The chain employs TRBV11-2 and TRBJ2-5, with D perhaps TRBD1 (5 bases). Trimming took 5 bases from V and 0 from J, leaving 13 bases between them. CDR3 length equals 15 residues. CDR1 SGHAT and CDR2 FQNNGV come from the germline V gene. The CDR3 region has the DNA TGTGCCAGCAGCCCCTGGCCGGACAACCAAGAGACCCAGTACTTC. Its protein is CASSPWPDNQETQYF.

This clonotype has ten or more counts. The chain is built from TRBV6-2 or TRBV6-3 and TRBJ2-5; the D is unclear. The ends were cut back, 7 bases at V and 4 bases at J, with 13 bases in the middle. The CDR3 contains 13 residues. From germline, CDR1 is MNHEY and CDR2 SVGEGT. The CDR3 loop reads CASTDWQGETQYF. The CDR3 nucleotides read TGTGCCAGCACTGATTGGCAAGGAGAGACCCAGTACTTC.

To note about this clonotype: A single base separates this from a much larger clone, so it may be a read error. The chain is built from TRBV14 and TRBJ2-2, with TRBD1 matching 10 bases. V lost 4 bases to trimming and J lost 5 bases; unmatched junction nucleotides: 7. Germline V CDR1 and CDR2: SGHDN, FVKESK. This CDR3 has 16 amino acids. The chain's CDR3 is CASSPTWTGGTGELFF. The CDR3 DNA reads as TGTGCCAGCAGCCCGACCTGGACAGGGGGAACCGGGGAGCTGTTTTTT.

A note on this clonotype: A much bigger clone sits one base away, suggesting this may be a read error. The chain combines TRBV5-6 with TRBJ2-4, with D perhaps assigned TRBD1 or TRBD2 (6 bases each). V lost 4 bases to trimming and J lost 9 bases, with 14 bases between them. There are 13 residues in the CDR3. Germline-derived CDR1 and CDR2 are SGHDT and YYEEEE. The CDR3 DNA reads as TGTGCCAGCAGCCCGCCAGGGGAGGTCATTCAGTACTTC. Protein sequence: CASSPPGEVIQYF.

CDR3 loop: CASSLHYSNTEAFF. The CDR3 DNA reads TGTGCCAGCAGCCTTCACTACAGTAACACTGAAGCTTTCTTT. The chain carries TRBV28 and TRBJ1-1, with no clear D. From germline, CDR1 is MDHEN and CDR2 SYDVKM. V lost 6 bases and J lost 2, with 13 bases in between. This CDR3 is 14 amino acids long.

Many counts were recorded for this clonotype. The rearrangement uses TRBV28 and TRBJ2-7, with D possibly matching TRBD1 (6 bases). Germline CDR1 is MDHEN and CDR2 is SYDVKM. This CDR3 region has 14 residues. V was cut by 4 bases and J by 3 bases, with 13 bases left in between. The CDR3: CASSSPRGFYEQYF. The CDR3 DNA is TGTGCCAGCAGTTCCCCCAGGGGATTCTACGAGCAGTACTTC.

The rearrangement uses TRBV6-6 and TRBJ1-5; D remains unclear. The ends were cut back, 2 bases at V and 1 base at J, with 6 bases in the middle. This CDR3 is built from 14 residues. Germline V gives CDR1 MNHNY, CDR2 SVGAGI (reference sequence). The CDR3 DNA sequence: TGTGCCAGCAGTTACGCCAACAGCAATCAGCCCCAGCATTTT. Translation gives CASSYANSNQPQHF.